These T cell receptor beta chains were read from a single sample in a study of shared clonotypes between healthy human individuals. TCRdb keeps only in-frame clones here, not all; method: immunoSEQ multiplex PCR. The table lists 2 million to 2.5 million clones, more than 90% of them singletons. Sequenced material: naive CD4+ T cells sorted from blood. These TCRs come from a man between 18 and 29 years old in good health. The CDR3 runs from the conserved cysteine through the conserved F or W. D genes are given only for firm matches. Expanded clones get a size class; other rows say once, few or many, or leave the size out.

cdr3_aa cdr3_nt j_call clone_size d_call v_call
CASSDGTRYNEQFF TGCGCCAGCAGCGATGGAACACGCTACAATGAGCAGTTCTTC TRBJ2-1 - - TRBV4-3
CASSLSGRGTGFQPQHF TGTGCCAGCAGTTTATCAGGACGTGGGACAGGGTTCCAGCCCCAGCATTTT TRBJ1-5 - TRBD1 TRBV27
CASKKGDFSGANVLTF TGTGCCAGTAAAAAGGGGGACTTCTCTGGGGCCAACGTCCTGACTTTC TRBJ2-6 - - TRBV19
CASSEGQGGNSPLHF TGTGCCAGCAGTGAAGGACAGGGCGGAAATTCACCCCTCCACTTT TRBJ1-6 once TRBD1 TRBV6-4
CASSPPGQGRETQYF TGTGCCAGCAGCCCCCCGGGACAGGGTAGGGAGACCCAGTACTTC TRBJ2-5 - TRBD1 TRBV7-9
CASSPRGTANYGYTF TGTGCCAGCAGCCCCCGAGGGACAGCTAACTATGGCTACACCTTC TRBJ1-2 - TRBD1 TRBV7-9
CASSPQDKMFGETQYF TGTGCCAGCAGTCCCCAGGACAAGATGTTCGGGGAGACCCAGTACTTC TRBJ2-5 - - TRBV27
CASSSGRGETQYF TGTGCCAGCAGCTCGGGACGCGGGGAGACCCAGTACTTC TRBJ2-5 - - TRBV11-2
CAWSGGVGTEAFF TGTGCCTGGAGCGGAGGGGTGGGCACTGAAGCTTTCTTT TRBJ1-1 - - TRBV30
CALDVLPGQGIYEQYF TGTGCCTTGGACGTTCTCCCGGGACAGGGTATCTACGAGCAGTACTTC TRBJ2-7 - TRBD1 TRBV30
CASSSGQSSYEQYF TGCGCCAGCAGCTCGGGACAGTCTTCCTACGAGCAGTACTTC TRBJ2-7 - TRBD1 TRBV5-1
CAITRDKRYNEQFF TGTGCCATCACCAGGGACAAGCGATACAATGAGCAGTTCTTC TRBJ2-1 - - TRBV2
CASSLVSGGTDTQYF TGCGCCAGCAGCTTGGTCAGCGGGGGCACAGATACGCAGTATTTT TRBJ2-3 - TRBD2 TRBV5-1
CASRLGQVVPEAFF TGTGCCAGCAGGCTCGGGCAGGTGGTGCCTGAAGCTTTCTTT TRBJ1-1 - - TRBV6-5
CASSLRAGHGGYTF TGTGCCAGCAGTTTACGGGCAGGACACGGTGGCTACACCTTC TRBJ1-2 - - TRBV27
CASSQGAGGTDTQYF TGTGCCAGCAGCCAAGGGGCGGGGGGCACAGATACGCAGTATTTT TRBJ2-3 once TRBD2 TRBV14
CASSYIGGGDGYTF TGTGCCAGCAGTTACATCGGGGGCGGTGATGGCTACACCTTC TRBJ1-2 - - TRBV6-6
CASSVRDGQPQHF TGTGCCAGCAGCGTCAGGGACGGACAGCCCCAGCATTTT TRBJ1-5 - - TRBV7-2
CASSPNSGQYNSPLHF TGCGCCAGCAGCCCTAACTCCGGACAGTATAATTCACCCCTCCACTTT TRBJ1-6 - - TRBV5-1
CASSEYSPRLNTEAFF TGTGCCAGCAGTGAGTACAGCCCTCGATTGAACACTGAAGCTTTCTTT TRBJ1-1 - - TRBV2
CASRNRENSFAEAFF TGTGCCAGCAGAAACAGGGAGAACAGCTTCGCTGAAGCTTTCTTT TRBJ1-1 once - TRBV6-6
CASSLRAQETQYF TGTGCCAGCAGCCTTAGAGCCCAAGAGACCCAGTACTTC TRBJ2-5 - - TRBV7-6
CASSRQGLGETQYF TGTGCCAGCAGCCGGCAGGGGCTTGGGGAGACCCAGTACTTC TRBJ2-5 - - TRBV7-2
CASSSSGDTDTQYF TGTGCCAGCAGTTCCTCAGGTGACACAGATACGCAGTATTTT TRBJ2-3 once - TRBV28
CASSHARDRYNEQFF TGTGCCAGCAGCCATGCTCGGGACAGGTACAATGAGCAGTTCTTC TRBJ2-1 - TRBD1 TRBV7-6
CASSALIGTRSYEQYF TGTGCCAGCAGCGCCCTAATTGGGACACGCTCCTACGAGCAGTACTTC TRBJ2-7 - - TRBV5-6
CASSLTRAAETQYF TGTGCCAGCAGCTTAACCCGGGCCGCAGAGACCCAGTACTTC TRBJ2-5 - - TRBV7-9
CAWSVRRGPGHEQYF TGTGCCTGGAGTGTACGTCGGGGGCCTGGCCACGAGCAGTACTTC TRBJ2-7 few - TRBV30
CAWSATSGGSGANVLTF TGTGCCTGGAGCGCGACTAGCGGGGGCTCTGGGGCCAACGTCCTGACTTTC TRBJ2-6 - TRBD2 TRBV30
CASSSGLAGGVGTQYF TGTGCCAGCAGCTCAGGACTAGCGGGGGGGGTTGGGACCCAGTACTTC TRBJ2-5 - TRBD2 TRBV5-4
CASGTGHLYGYTF TGTGCCAGCGGCACGGGACACCTCTATGGCTACACCTTC TRBJ1-2 - - TRBV28
CASSQGTKQETQYF TGTGCCAGCAGCCAAGGGACAAAACAGGAGACCCAGTACTTC TRBJ2-5 - - TRBV11-2
CAWARDGPYEQYF TGTGCCTGGGCCCGGGACGGTCCCTACGAGCAGTACTTC TRBJ2-7 - - TRBV30
CASSEPGSGANVLTF TGTGCCAGCAGTGAGCCGGGGTCTGGGGCCAACGTCCTGACTTTC TRBJ2-6 - - TRBV6-1
CASSLLAGQTYEQYF TGTGCCAGCAGCTTGTTAGCGGGGCAGACTTACGAGCAGTACTTC TRBJ2-7 - TRBD2 TRBV5-4
CASSRLAGADTQYF TGTGCCAGCAGTCGACTAGCGGGAGCAGATACGCAGTATTTT TRBJ2-3 - TRBD2 TRBV25-1
CASSFAGLAKNIQYF TGTGCCAGCAGTTTCGCAGGGTTGGCCAAAAACATTCAGTACTTC TRBJ2-4 - - TRBV28
CASSLIRGSYEQYF TGTGCCAGCAGCTTAATCCGTGGCTCCTACGAGCAGTACTTC TRBJ2-7 once - TRBV7-9
CATSRDPGYNEQFF TGTGCCACCAGCAGAGATCCCGGGTACAATGAGCAGTTCTTC TRBJ2-1 - - TRBV15
CAWSLRTGPGNTIYF TGTGCCTGGAGTCTCCGGACAGGCCCTGGAAACACCATATATTTT TRBJ1-3 once TRBD1 TRBV30
CASSWKGRTDEKLFF TGCGCCAGCAGCTGGAAGGGAAGGACAGATGAAAAACTGTTTTTT TRBJ1-4 - - TRBV5-1